This T cell receptor (beta chain) was sequenced for a study of long-term antiretroviral therapy in people with HIV (dated by TCRdb to the early 2020s). Notes on the research overall: Collection of the earliest samples took place about a decade ahead of the 2015 WHO recommendation for immediate ART, at a time when ART was typically delayed until CD4 counts fell. A retrospective serial study tested whether ART initiation and durable HIV suppression were associated with changes in peripheral blood TRB repertoire composition and diversity. From a few dozen adults with confirmed HIV infection, the cohort provided 150 to 200 cryopreserved PBMC samples, gathered serially across a mean of around six years (range 1-12). Among the approximately 27 participants with HIV, about a dozen were female. No cross-contamination during QIAcube processing was seen in test extractions of a monoclonal T-cell line run alongside around 30 polyclonal samples. Broad study findings and their caveats: Starting ART was linked to a significant rise in TRB diversity, yet even after long-term ART the diversity remained significantly lower than in transplant donor controls. No data were available on ART adherence, viral resistance or therapy changes, limiting inferences about post-ART repertoire changes. The repertoire was dominated across all time points by expanded TRB clones identified before ART initiation, although this dominance was seen to fluctuate and to decrease in many PLHIV after ART. Owing to limited PBMC availability, only the TCR beta chain was sequenced, without alpha chain pairing. HIV repertoires had narrower CDR3 length ranges than controls, and the network structure suggested an antigen-experienced repertoire that shifted only slightly toward naive after ART. Samples dated from the mid-2000s to the late 2010s, and the ART regimens used may be less effective than current ones. Unsorted PBMC were profiled instead of sorted CD4+ and CD8+ T cells because pre-ART samples had limited cell numbers.

Sequencing of the TRB variable region was done with the immunoSEQ hsTCRB v3.0 assay at survey level resolution. TRB sequencing targeted a depth of 40,000-50,000 T-cell genomes per sample. Pooled TRB libraries were sequenced on an Illumina MiSeq with a v3 150-cycle kit. As for the original processing: Repertoire analysis ran in R within a reproducible Nextflow workflow covering QC, data transformation and analysis. Custom analyses were implemented in LymphoSeq2, an R package for AIRR-Seq data exploration. A few samples that yielded fewer than 5000 total TRB sequences were excluded, so that some 190 HIV repertoires were analyzed. Among the roughly 190 retained HIV repertoires, 55 to 60 were collected before ART initiation and approximately 130 were collected after ART initiation. Repertoires were downsampled to 5000 TRB nucleotide sequences, and summary statistics were averaged over 100 downsampling iterations. TRB sequences were retained for analysis only if CDR3 regions of at least seven amino acids were present. Diversity was measured with a Shannon entropy-derived clonality score and the Gini coefficient. In repertoire networks, the top 5000 CDR3 amino acid sequences were linked whenever an edit distance of one separated two sequences. GLIPH2 predicted antigen specificity groups and MHC restriction for TRB CDR3 amino acid sequences. To flag known associations with CMV, EBV, HIV or tissue antigens, CDR3 amino acid sequences were compared against VDJdb and McPAS-TCR. Pre-ART, post-ART and control groups were compared with Wilcoxon signed-rank tests and Holm-Bonferroni correction. TCRdb's version of the immuneACCESS table is confined to in-frame rearrangements and falls short of the full clone set. An unresolved V gene accounts for under half of the shortfall where checked; the remainder is of unknown origin. That table is the source of V, J and clone size, and D and trimming were worked out from the DNA. The sample data list approximately 24,000 clones, and 81% of these were observed just once. The ten largest account for about 5.2% of the sample.

The CDR3 runs 15 amino acids, cysteine and phenylalanine included. Just the 45-base CDR3 DNA is kept, in frame starting at base 1. Trimming at the junction amounts to 4 bases on V and 5 bases on J, and the germline ends lie 16 bases apart. Based on the germline V gene (reference sequence), the CDR1 and CDR2 sequences are LNHDA and SQIVND. As for this clone: Its antigen has not been determined. Nothing much larger sits one base from this clone, and base qualities are not available.

Participants were included only if at least one PBMC sample before ART initiation and at least two post-ART samples were available. All participants with HIV were treated in the United States of America. Cryopreserved samples of roughly 0.95-10 million PBMC were thawed and washed before DNA extraction. At the time of the earliest PBMC sample, participants with HIV were aged between roughly 20 and 55 years. PBMC samples from each participant spanned 1-4 timepoints before ART initiation and 2-8 timepoints after ART initiation, with a median of 7 samples. Serial HIV viral load, CD4+ T-cell count, ART history and demographic data were obtained for every participant. Genomic DNA was extracted from unsorted PBMC with a Qiagen kit on a QIAcube, processed in batches of 12 samples.

The chain links TRBV19 with TRBJ2-3; a tentative D call is TRBD1 (6 bases match). The starting material was unsorted PBMCs, obtained 4.4 years after starting antiretroviral therapy. The sequence derives from a man between 25 and 39 years old with HIV. The DNA reads as follows: TGTGCCAGTAGTACCCCACCAGTCAGGGGAGATACGCAGTATTTT. Translated, this gives CASSTPPVRGDTQYF.